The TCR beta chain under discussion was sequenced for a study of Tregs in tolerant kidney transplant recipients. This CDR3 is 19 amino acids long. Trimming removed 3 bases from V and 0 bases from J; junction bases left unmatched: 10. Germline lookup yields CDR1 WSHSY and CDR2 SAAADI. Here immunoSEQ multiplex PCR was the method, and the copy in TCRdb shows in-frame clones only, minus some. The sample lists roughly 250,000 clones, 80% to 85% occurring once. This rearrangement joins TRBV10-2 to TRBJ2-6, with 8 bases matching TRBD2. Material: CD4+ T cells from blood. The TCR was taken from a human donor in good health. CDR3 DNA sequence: TGCGCCAGCAGTGACGGGTTTAGTAGCGGGGACTCTGGGGCCAACGTCCTGACTTTC. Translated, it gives CASSDGFSSGDSGANVLTF.